Listed below are T cell receptor beta chains from one sample, sequenced in a study of T cell repertoires in cytomegalovirus infection. TCRdb re-called the reads with MiXCR, one entry per CDR3 protein. The sample records fewer than 1,000,000 distinct CDR3 sequences, approximately 32% being singletons. These TCRs' antigens remain unknown. Material: cultured CD8+ T cells from PBMCs, obtained from culture after CMV antigen stimulation. The receptors stem from a human donor in good health (CMV status not recorded). Some clones in this sample may be carry-over from other donors' samples. Each CDR3 is given with its conserved first and last residue. A D gene is named only where the DNA matches it firmly. For some rows the clone size is stated as once, few or many, or as a class when expanded; others skip it.

CASSPELAGGRYEQYF | TGCGCCAGCAGCCCCGAACTAGCGGGGGGCCGCTACGAGCAGTACTTC | TRBD2 | TRBV4-1 | few | TRBJ2-7
CASKTGSGYTF | TGTGCCAGCAAAACAGGGAGCGGCTACACCTTC | NA | TRBV27 | NA | TRBJ1-2
CASSSLGGSDSPLHF | TGTGCCAGCAGCTCGTTAGGGGGCTCGGATTCACCCCTCCACTTT | TRBD1 | TRBV7-2 | NA | TRBJ1-6
CASSHSITGEPNTEAFF | TGCGCCAGCAGCCATTCCATTACAGGGGAACCGAACACTGAAGCTTTCTTT | TRBD1 | TRBV4-1 | NA | TRBJ1-1
CASSPDRGYPEAFF | TGTGCCAGCAGCCCGGACAGGGGGTACCCTGAAGCTTTCTTT | TRBD1 | TRBV5-4 | NA | TRBJ1-1
CASSIWEGGENTEAFF | TGTGCCAGCAGCATCTGGGAGGGTGGGGAGAACACTGAAGCTTTCTTT | NA | TRBV7-6 | NA | TRBJ1-1
CASSYSSTDKVF | TGTGCCAGCAGTTACTCAAGTACAGATAAGGTCTTC | NA | TRBV6-6 | NA | TRBJ2-1
CASSLGEEAKNIQYF | TGTGCCAGCAGTTTGGGGGAGGAGGCCAAAAACATTCAGTACTTC | NA | TRBV27 | few | TRBJ2-4
CAISGEANTGELFF | TGTGCCATCAGTGGGGAGGCGAACACCGGGGAGCTGTTTTTT | NA | TRBV10-3 | NA | TRBJ2-2
CSARDSLTLAKNIQYF | TGCAGTGCCAGGGACAGCTTGACCCTAGCCAAAAACATTCAGTACTTC | TRBD1 | TRBV20-1 | few | TRBJ2-4
CASSTPDRVNQPQHF | TGTGCCAGTAGCACCCCCGACAGGGTGAATCAGCCCCAGCATTTT | TRBD1 | TRBV19 | NA | TRBJ1-5
CASSLGDRISDESIQYF | TGTGCCAGCAGCTTAGGGGACAGGATCTCTGACGAAAGCATTCAGTACTTC | TRBD1 | TRBV7-2 | many | TRBJ2-4
CASSARLASTDTQYF | TGTGCCAGCAGTGCCCGACTAGCTAGCACAGATACGCAGTATTTT | TRBD2 | TRBV6-1 | NA | TRBJ2-3
CASSPPRAYNSPLHF | TGTGCCAGCAGCCCCCCCCGGGCCTATAATTCACCCCTCCACTTT | NA | TRBV27 | NA | TRBJ1-6
CSAVGQGITEAFF | TGCAGTGCCGTGGGACAAGGGATAACTGAAGCTTTCTTT | NA | TRBV20-1 | once | TRBJ1-1
CASRDLTGTATDTQYF | TGTGCCAGCAGGGACCTGACAGGGACCGCGACAGATACGCAGTATTTT | TRBD1 | TRBV7-8 | many | TRBJ2-3
CASSYFGGTSKEQFF | TGTGCCAGCAGTTACTTCGGGGGGACCAGTAAGGAGCAGTTCTTC | TRBD2 | TRBV6-5 | NA | TRBJ2-1
CASEGPRGYTF | TGTGCTAGTGAGGGTCCTCGAGGCTACACCTTC | NA | TRBV12-5 | few | TRBJ1-2
CASSLFFFQETQYF | TGTGCCAGCAGCTTATTTTTTTTCCAAGAGACCCAGTACTTC | NA | TRBV5-6 | NA | TRBJ2-5
CASSELGHLNTEAFF | TGCGCCAGCAGTGAGCTAGGACACCTGAACACTGAAGCTTTCTTT | NA | TRBV10-2 | NA | TRBJ1-1
CASTPLTGSVGASGSAF | TGTGCCAGCACGCCCTTAACAGGGAGCGTCGGCGCTTCAGGGAGCGCCTTC | NA | TRBV2 | NA | TRBJ1-2
CASSSQGTGKTEAFF | TGCGCCAGCAGCTCACAGGGGACGGGGAAGACTGAAGCTTTCTTT | TRBD1 | TRBV4-1 | many | TRBJ1-1
CASNSIQGATDEQFF | TGTGCCAGCAATTCAATACAGGGGGCGACAGATGAGCAGTTCTTC | TRBD1 | TRBV12-3/TRBV12-4 | NA | TRBJ2-1
CASSPTYSLLGTYEQYF | TGTGCCAGCAGCCCGACCTACTCTCTATTGGGTACCTACGAGCAGTACTTC | NA | TRBV7-9 | many | TRBJ2-7
CASSDDRGRSYEQYF | TGTGCCAGCAGCGATGACAGGGGGCGCTCCTACGAGCAGTACTTC | TRBD1 | TRBV5-4 | few | TRBJ2-7
CASSLGAPKSRDYGYTF | TGTGCCAGCAGCTTAGGTGCCCCCAAATCACGGGACTATGGCTACACCTTC | NA | TRBV7-8 | NA | TRBJ1-2
CASTQGSSYNSPLHF | TGTGCCAGCACACAGGGGAGCTCCTATAATTCACCCCTCCACTTT | TRBD1 | TRBV6-5 | NA | TRBJ1-6
CASSSRGPEAFF | TGTGCCAGCAGCTCCCGGGGTCCTGAAGCTTTCTTT | NA | TRBV5-6 | few | TRBJ1-1
CASSQAGGNEAYGYTF | TGCGCCAGCAGCCAAGCGGGGGGAAATGAGGCGTATGGCTACACCTTC | NA | TRBV4-1 | NA | TRBJ1-2
CASSLAQGANTEAFF | TGTGCCAGCAGCTTAGCTCAGGGGGCAAACACTGAAGCTTTCTTT | TRBD1 | TRBV11-1 | many | TRBJ1-1
CASSFRTGPYNNSPLHF | TGTGCCAGCAGCTTCCGGACAGGGCCCTACAATAATTCACCCCTCCACTTT | TRBD1 | TRBV7-2 | many | TRBJ1-6
CASSLARSLLGYTF | TGTGCCAGCAGCTTAGCCCGGTCCCTCCTTGGCTACACCTTC | NA | TRBV7-9 | NA | TRBJ1-2
CASSTGTALYKTNEKLFF | TGTGCCAGCAGCACCGGGACAGCTTTATACAAGACTAATGAAAAACTGTTTTTT | TRBD1 | TRBV5-6 | NA | TRBJ1-4
CASSLDPSGELFF | TGTGCCAGCAGCTTAGACCCATCCGGGGAGCTGTTTTTT | NA | TRBV7-6 | many | TRBJ2-2
CASSDLGQGEFTYEQYF | TGCGCCAGCAGTGATTTAGGCCAGGGAGAATTTACCTACGAGCAGTACTTC | NA | TRBV10-2 | NA | TRBJ2-7
CASSGTANQPQHF | TGCGCCAGCAGCGGGACAGCCAATCAGCCCCAGCATTTT | TRBD1 | TRBV10-2 | NA | TRBJ1-5
CASTLGLHTEAFF | TGTGCCAGCACCTTGGGATTGCACACTGAAGCTTTCTTT | NA | TRBV28 | few | TRBJ1-1
CSVEDALRESYNEQFF | TGCAGCGTTGAAGACGCCTTGAGAGAGTCCTACAATGAGCAGTTCTTC | NA | TRBV29-1 | few | TRBJ2-1
CASKEGRTNTEAFF | TGTGCCAGCAAGGAAGGGAGGACGAACACTGAAGCTTTCTTT | NA | TRBV12-3/TRBV12-4 | few | TRBJ1-1
CASSRDRGREKLFF | TGTGCCAGCAGTCGGGACAGGGGGCGAGAAAAACTGTTTTTT | TRBD1 | TRBV7-6 | many | TRBJ1-4